These T cell receptor beta chains were read from a single sample in a study of blood T cell repertoires in COVID-19. The data were produced by immunoSEQ multiplex PCR, yet TCRdb's version contains in-frame clones alone and is incomplete. The sample includes roughly 70,000 clones, roughly 77% of them seen just once. Material for sequencing was peripheral blood. The receptors come from a human donor in a cohort sampled during active COVID-19. Both conserved end residues are part of each CDR3. Each record gives: V gene, D gene, clone size, J gene, CDR3 DNA, CDR3 protein. A D gene is named only where the DNA matches it firmly. Only some rows state a clone size, as once, few, many or a class for expanded clones.

V: TRBV19; D: TRBD2; size: .; J: TRBJ2-1; DNA: TGTGCCAGTAGTACCAGCGGGGGGTGGGGCCATGAGCAGTTCTTC; CDR3: CASSTSGGWGHEQFF
V: TRBV6-5; D: .; size: once; J: TRBJ1-4; DNA: TGTGCCAGCACTAGGGGGGGTGGGGAAAAACTGTTTTTT; CDR3: CASTRGGGEKLFF
V: TRBV7-9; D: .; size: .; J: TRBJ1-2; DNA: TGTGCCAGCAGCCACCAAGTGGGGGCCTTTAACTATGGCTACACCTTC; CDR3: CASSHQVGAFNYGYTF
V: TRBV12-2; D: .; size: .; J: TRBJ1-1; DNA: TGTGCGGTAAGCGGCAGCTTTAAAACTGAAGCTTTCTTT; CDR3: CAVSGSFKTEAFF
V: TRBV2; D: .; size: .; J: TRBJ2-1; DNA: TGTGCCAGCAGTGACGTCTACAATGAGCAGTTCTTC; CDR3: CASSDVYNEQFF
V: TRBV18; D: .; size: .; J: TRBJ1-4; DNA: TGTGCCAGCTCACCACCCGCGAACGAAAAACTGTTTTTT; CDR3: CASSPPANEKLFF
V: TRBV4-3; D: .; size: once; J: TRBJ1-4; DNA: TGCGCCAGCAGCCATCTTGTTGATGAAAAACTGTTTTTT; CDR3: CASSHLVDEKLFF
V: TRBV7-2; D: TRBD2; size: .; J: TRBJ2-7; DNA: TGTGCCAGCAGCTTAGAGCCTAGCGGGCGCTCCTACGAGCAGTACTTC; CDR3: CASSLEPSGRSYEQYF
V: TRBV20-1; D: .; size: .; J: TRBJ1-2; DNA: TGCAGTGCTAGTGTAACAGGTCAGCCGGAAGGCTACACCTTC; CDR3: CSASVTGQPEGYTF
V: TRBV21-1; D: .; size: .; J: TRBJ2-2; DNA: TGTGCCAGCAGACTAGCGGGAGAAGAGGAGCTGTTTTTT; CDR3: CASRLAGEEELFF
V: TRBV4-3; D: TRBD2; size: .; J: TRBJ2-2; DNA: TGCGCCAGCAGTATCGAATTCAGACTAGCGGGCGCGAACACCGGGGAGCTGTTTTTT; CDR3: CASSIEFRLAGANTGELFF
V: TRBV20-1; D: .; size: .; J: TRBJ2-1; DNA: TGCAGTGCTAGTTCGGCACAGAGAGCCTACAATGAGCAGTTCTTC; CDR3: CSASSAQRAYNEQFF
V: TRBV3-1/TRBV3-2; D: .; size: .; J: TRBJ2-7; DNA: TGTGCCCGACAATTTGGGGGCGAGGGCTCCTACGAGCAGTACTTC; CDR3: CARQFGGEGSYEQYF
V: TRBV19; D: .; size: .; J: TRBJ2-6; DNA: TGTGCCAGTAGTAGTCTGTCTGGGGCCAACGTCCTGACTTTC; CDR3: CASSSLSGANVLTF
V: TRBV9; D: TRBD1; size: .; J: TRBJ1-1; DNA: TGTGCCAGCAGCGTAAACAGGGGAACCATGAACACTGAAGCTTTCTTT; CDR3: CASSVNRGTMNTEAFF
V: TRBV10-3; D: TRBD2; size: .; J: TRBJ2-3; DNA: TGTGCCATCAGTCTAGCGGGAGGGGCAGATACGCAGTATTTT; CDR3: CAISLAGGADTQYF
V: TRBV10-3; D: TRBD1; size: .; J: TRBJ1-6; DNA: TGTGCCATCAGTGAGTCGGGACAGAATAATTCACCCCTCCACTTT; CDR3: CAISESGQNNSPLHF
V: TRBV9; D: .; size: .; J: TRBJ2-7; DNA: TGTGCCAGCAGCGTACAAGAGGGCTACGAGCAGTACTTC; CDR3: CASSVQEGYEQYF
V: TRBV23-1; D: .; size: .; J: TRBJ2-7; DNA: TGCGCCAGCAGTCAATATCCAGGCCTTAGCTCCTACGAGCAGTACTTC; CDR3: CASSQYPGLSSYEQYF
V: TRBV28; D: .; size: .; J: TRBJ2-1; DNA: TGTGCCAGCAAGGAGGAGGGAAGGAATGAGCAGTTCTTC; CDR3: CASKEEGRNEQFF
V: TRBV27; D: TRBD2; size: few; J: TRBJ2-2; DNA: TGTGCCAGCAGTTGGATAGCGGGCACCGGGGAGCTGTTTTTT; CDR3: CASSWIAGTGELFF
V: TRBV5-5; D: TRBD1; size: .; J: TRBJ1-3; DNA: TGTGCCAGCAGCCTAGACGACAGGGGGCTAGGAAACACCATATATTTT; CDR3: CASSLDDRGLGNTIYF
V: TRBV5-1; D: TRBD1; size: .; J: TRBJ2-6; DNA: TGCGCCAGCAGCTTTGACAGGGCTGGGGCCAACGTCCTGACTTTC; CDR3: CASSFDRAGANVLTF
V: TRBV6-1; D: .; size: .; J: TRBJ2-7; DNA: TGTGCCAGCAGTGCACGCAGGGGCCTTCTCCCCTACGAGCAGTACTTC; CDR3: CASSARRGLLPYEQYF
V: TRBV3-1/TRBV3-2; D: .; size: once; J: TRBJ2-5; DNA: TGTGCCAGCAGCCAATCCACAGGGCCAAGCCAAGAGACCCAGTACTTC; CDR3: CASSQSTGPSQETQYF
V: TRBV7-2; D: TRBD2; size: .; J: TRBJ2-2; DNA: TGTGCCAGCAGCGCGTCCGGGACTAGCCTCGGGGAGCTGTTTTTT; CDR3: CASSASGTSLGELFF
V: TRBV28; D: TRBD1; size: .; J: TRBJ1-5; DNA: TGTGCCAGCAGGACCAGGGGGATTAGCAATCAGCCCCAGCATTTT; CDR3: CASRTRGISNQPQHF
V: TRBV2; D: .; size: .; J: TRBJ1-1; DNA: TGTGCCAGCAGTGAATCAGCCAGACTATCTCCTGAAGCTTTCTTT; CDR3: CASSESARLSPEAFF
V: TRBV7-2; D: TRBD1; size: .; J: TRBJ2-7; DNA: TGTGCCAGCAGGCGTGACAGGGCGGAATACCACGAGCAGTACTTC; CDR3: CASRRDRAEYHEQYF
V: TRBV20-1; D: .; size: .; J: TRBJ2-1; DNA: TGCAGTGCCCAGTATTACAATGAGCAGTTCTTC; CDR3: CSAQYYNEQFF
V: TRBV5-1; D: .; size: few; J: TRBJ2-7; DNA: TGCGCCAGCAGCTTCGGAGCGGGTAGGGACGAGCAGTACTTC; CDR3: CASSFGAGRDEQYF
V: TRBV2; D: .; size: many; J: TRBJ2-6; DNA: TGTGCCAGCAGACAGTCCGGGGCCAACGTCCTGACTTTC; CDR3: CASRQSGANVLTF
V: TRBV5-6; D: TRBD1; size: .; J: TRBJ2-7; DNA: TGTGCCAGCAGCCCCCGGGACAGGGTACACGAGCAGTACTTC; CDR3: CASSPRDRVHEQYF
V: TRBV5-1; D: .; size: .; J: TRBJ1-2; DNA: TGCGCCAGCAGCTTTTCGGGGGCTAACTATGGCTACACCTTC; CDR3: CASSFSGANYGYTF
V: TRBV12-3/TRBV12-4; D: TRBD1; size: .; J: TRBJ1-2; DNA: TGTGCCAGCAGTCCGGACAGGGACGGCTACACCTTC; CDR3: CASSPDRDGYTF
V: TRBV13; D: .; size: .; J: TRBJ2-3; DNA: TGTGCCAGCAGCTTAGCTACCAACGTAGCCGCCAATACGCAGTATTTT; CDR3: CASSLATNVAANTQYF
V: TRBV19; D: .; size: .; J: TRBJ1-1; DNA: TGTGCCAGTAGTATGACAAATCAGAACACTGAAGCTTTCTTT; CDR3: CASSMTNQNTEAFF
V: TRBV29-1; D: TRBD1; size: .; J: TRBJ1-1; DNA: TGCAGCGTTGATTCCTCTCTACAGGGGGCAGGGGACACTGAAGCTTTCTTT; CDR3: CSVDSSLQGAGDTEAFF
V: TRBV10-2; D: TRBD2; size: .; J: TRBJ2-7; DNA: TGCGCCAGCAGTGAACTAGCGGGGAACTACGAGCAGTACTTC; CDR3: CASSELAGNYEQYF
V: TRBV9; D: .; size: .; J: TRBJ2-5; DNA: TGTGCCAGCAGCGTAGGGTCAGGGTTGGGGACCCAGTACTTC; CDR3: CASSVGSGLGTQYF